This T cell receptor (beta chain) appears in the sequencing data of a study of T cells in Graves' hyperthyroidism and ophthalmopathy. Study summary: Peripheral blood was obtained at initial diagnosis, preceding any treatment. Study results and limitations: Ophthalmopathy stood apart from stable hyperthyroidism in a 13 V-J model. Median prediction lead before ophthalmopathy onset was about 6.7 months with the model.

Exclusion criteria comprised uncontrolled infection, other autoimmune disease, pregnancy or lactation. As concerns this clonotype: Antigen specificity is unknown. A read error may be the cause here, since a much bigger clone is one base away.

Template material for amplifying TCR beta CDR3 regions consisted of RNA transcripts. The HTBI set primed first-round TCR CDR3 RT-PCR. TCRdb passed the multiplex PCR reads through MiXCR, listing each CDR3 protein once. Among 500,000 to 650,000 distinct CDR3 sequences listed, 15% to 20% were seen once. CDR1 and CDR2 (germline): SGHAT, FQNNGV. There are 15 residues in the CDR3. V shed 6 bases, J shed 4 bases, and the junction held 4 bases outside the gene matches. The rearrangement joins TRBV11-2 to TRBJ2-2, with 11 bases matching TRBD2. Sequenced material: blood. The source is a middle-aged man with Graves' ophthalmopathy. The CDR3 reads CASRIGLAGTGELFF. The CDR3 region has the DNA TGTGCCAGCAGAATCGGACTAGCGGGCACCGGGGAGCTGTTTTTT. Using reference TRBV11-2 and TRBJ2-2 for the parts outside the CDR3, the full variable domain is EAGVAQSPRYKIIEKRQSVAFWCNPISGHATLYWYQQILGQGPKLLIQFQNNGVVDDSQLPKDRFSAERLKGVDSTLKIQPAKLEDSAVYLCASRIGLAGTGELFFGEGSRLTVL.